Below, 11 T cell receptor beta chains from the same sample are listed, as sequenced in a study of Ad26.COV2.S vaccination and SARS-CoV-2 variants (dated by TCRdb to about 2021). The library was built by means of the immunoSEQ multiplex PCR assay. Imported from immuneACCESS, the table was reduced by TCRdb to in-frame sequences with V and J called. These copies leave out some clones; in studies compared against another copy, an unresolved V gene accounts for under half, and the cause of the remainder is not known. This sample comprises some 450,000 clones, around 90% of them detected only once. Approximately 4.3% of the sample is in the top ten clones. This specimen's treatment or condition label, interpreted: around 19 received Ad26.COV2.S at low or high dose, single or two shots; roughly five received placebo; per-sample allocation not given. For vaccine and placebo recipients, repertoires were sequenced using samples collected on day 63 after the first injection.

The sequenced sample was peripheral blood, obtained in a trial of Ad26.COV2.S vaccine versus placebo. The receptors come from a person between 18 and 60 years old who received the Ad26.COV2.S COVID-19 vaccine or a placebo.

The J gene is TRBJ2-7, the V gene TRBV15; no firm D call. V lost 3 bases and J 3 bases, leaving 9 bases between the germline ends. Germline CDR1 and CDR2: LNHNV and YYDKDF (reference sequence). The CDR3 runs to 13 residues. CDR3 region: CATSRDTSYEQYF. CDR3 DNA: TGTGCCACCAGCAGGGATACAAGCTACGAGCAGTACTTC.

CDR3 sequence (DNA): TGTGCCACCAAAGCCGAAACGGCGGATACGCAGTATTTT. Protein: CATKAETADTQYF. V is TRBV24-1 and J is TRBJ2-3; D call uncertain. V gave up 8 bases and J gave up 6 bases, with 14 bases separating them. The CDR3 has 13 amino acids. From germline, CDR1 is KGHDR and CDR2 SFDVKD.

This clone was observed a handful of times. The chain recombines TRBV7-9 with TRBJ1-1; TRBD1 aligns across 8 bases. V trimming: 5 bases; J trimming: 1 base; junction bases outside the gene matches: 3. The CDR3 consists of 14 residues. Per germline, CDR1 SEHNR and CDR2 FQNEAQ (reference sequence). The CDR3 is CASSPDRGNTEAFF. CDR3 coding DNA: TGTGCCAGCAGCCCAGACAGGGGGAACACTGAAGCTTTCTTT.

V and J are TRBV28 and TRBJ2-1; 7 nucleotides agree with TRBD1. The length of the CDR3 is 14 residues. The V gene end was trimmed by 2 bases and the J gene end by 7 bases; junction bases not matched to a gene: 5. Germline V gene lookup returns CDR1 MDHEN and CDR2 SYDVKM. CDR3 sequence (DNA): TGTGCCAGCAGTTTAAGGACAGGTAGGAATGAGCAGTTCTTC. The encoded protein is CASSLRTGRNEQFF.

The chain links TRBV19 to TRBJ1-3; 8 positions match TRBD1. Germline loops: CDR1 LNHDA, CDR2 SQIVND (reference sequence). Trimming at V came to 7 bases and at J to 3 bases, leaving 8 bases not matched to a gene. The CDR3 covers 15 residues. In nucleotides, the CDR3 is TGTGCCAGTACCAACATCGGGACAGGTGGAAACACCATATATTTT. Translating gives CASTNIGTGGNTIYF.

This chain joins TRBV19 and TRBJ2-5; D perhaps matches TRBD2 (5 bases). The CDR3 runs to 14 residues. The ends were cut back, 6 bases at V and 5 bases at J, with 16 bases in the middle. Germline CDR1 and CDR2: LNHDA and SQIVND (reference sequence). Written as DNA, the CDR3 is TGTGCCAGTAGCGCCTCCACGGCGGGCGAGACCCAGTACTTC. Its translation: CASSASTAGETQYF.

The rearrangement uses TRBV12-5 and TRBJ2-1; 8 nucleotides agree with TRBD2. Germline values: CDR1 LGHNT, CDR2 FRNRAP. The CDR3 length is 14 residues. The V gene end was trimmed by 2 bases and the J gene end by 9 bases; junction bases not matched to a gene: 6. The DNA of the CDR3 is TGTGCTAGTGGTTTGAGGGGACTAGGAGGTGAGCAGTTCTTC. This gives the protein CASGLRGLGGEQFF.

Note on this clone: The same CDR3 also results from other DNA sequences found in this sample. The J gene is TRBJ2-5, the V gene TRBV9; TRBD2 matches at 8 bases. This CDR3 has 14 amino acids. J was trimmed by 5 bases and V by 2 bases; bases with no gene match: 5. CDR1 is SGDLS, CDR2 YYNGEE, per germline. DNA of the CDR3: TGTGCCAGCAGCGTGAGCGGGAGCAGGGAGACCCAGTACTTC. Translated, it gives CASSVSGSRETQYF.

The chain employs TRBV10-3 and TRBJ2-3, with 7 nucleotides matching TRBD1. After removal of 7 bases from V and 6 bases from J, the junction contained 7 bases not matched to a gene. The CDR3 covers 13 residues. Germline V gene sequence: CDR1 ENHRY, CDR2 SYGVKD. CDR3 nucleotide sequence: TGTGCCATCAATCCCACAGGGGCTGATACGCAGTATTTT. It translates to CAINPTGADTQYF.

DNA of the CDR3: TGTGCCAGCAGTTACCTACAGCGTATGGCCGGGGAGCTGTTTTTT. This translates into CASSYLQRMAGELFF. The gene calls are TRBV6-2 or TRBV6-3 and TRBJ2-2; D not certain. The CDR3 sequence is 15 residues long. CDR1 is MNHEY and CDR2 is SVGEGT in the germline V gene. Trimming stripped 2 bases from V and 6 bases from J, with 13 bases between.

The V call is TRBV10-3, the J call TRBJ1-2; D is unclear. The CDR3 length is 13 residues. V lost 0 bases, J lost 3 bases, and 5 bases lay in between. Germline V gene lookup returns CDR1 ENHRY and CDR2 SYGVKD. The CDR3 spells CAISESLDYGYTF. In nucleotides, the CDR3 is TGTGCCATCAGTGAGTCGCTGGACTATGGCTACACCTTC.